This T cell receptor (beta chain) stems from a study of Graves' ophthalmopathy and Graves' hyperthyroidism. The CDR3 runs to 11 residues. The germline gives CDR1 SQVTM, CDR2 ANQGSEA. V was trimmed by 6 bases and J by 8 bases, leaving 13 bases between them. RNA transcripts yielded amplified TCR beta CDR3 regions. Second-round multiplex PCR came after first-round RT-PCR with HTBI primers. TCRdb redid the calling of the multiplex PCR reads with MiXCR, one entry per CDR3 protein. The sample yields approximately 480,000 distinct CDR3 sequences, 14% seen once. Exclusion criteria comprised other autoimmune diseases, uncontrolled infections, pregnancy or lactation in patients. A volume of over 9 ml of fresh peripheral blood supplied the PBMCs. This clonotype was seen many times.

The clonotype originates from a woman in her 30s with Graves' ophthalmopathy. Sequencing was done on a sample of blood. The chain couples TRBV29-1 to TRBJ1-1; no reliable D call. CDR3 sequence reads: CSVGNRLEAFF. CDR3 nucleotides: TGCAGCGTGGGAAATCGACTAGAAGCTTTCTTT.